A selection of T cell receptor beta chains follows, all from one sample in a study of blood T cell repertoires in COVID-19. Assay used: immunoSEQ multiplex PCR; TCRdb lists only in-frame clones, some missing. The sample includes under 250,000 clones, 86% of them seen just once. The material sequenced was peripheral blood. The source of these receptors is a man in his forties or fifties with COVID-19, enrolled during active disease. Each CDR3 is given with its conserved first and last residue. Each record gives: J gene, V gene, D gene, clone size, CDR3 protein, CDR3 DNA. D genes are given only for firm matches. Clone size is stated in some rows and not others, as once, few, many or a class when expanded.

TRBJ2-1 TRBV10-3 NA NA CAISESQYNEQFF TGTGCCATCAGTGAGTCACAGTACAATGAGCAGTTCTTC
TRBJ2-3 TRBV7-3 TRBD2 NA CASSLTGASGRIDTQYF TGTGCCAGCAGCTTAACGGGGGCTAGCGGGAGAATCGATACGCAGTATTTT
TRBJ1-6 TRBV27 NA NA CASRSHRVLNSPLHF TGTGCCAGCAGGTCTCACAGGGTTTTGAATTCACCCCTCCACTTT
TRBJ1-1 TRBV19 NA few CASSILGAQTEAFF TGTGCCAGTAGTATTTTGGGGGCGCAGACTGAAGCTTTCTTT
TRBJ2-3 TRBV10-3 TRBD1 once CAINGDSSTDTQYF TGTGCCATCAATGGGGACAGTAGCACAGATACGCAGTATTTT
TRBJ1-1 TRBV6-5 NA once CASRRKRDTEAFF TGTGCCAGCAGACGGAAGAGGGACACTGAAGCTTTCTTT
TRBJ2-7 TRBV6-6 TRBD1 once CASSYTGQGNHEQYF TGTGCCAGCAGTTACACAGGACAGGGTAACCACGAGCAGTACTTC
TRBJ2-2 TRBV7-8 TRBD1 once CASSGGQGGVGELFF TGTGCCAGCAGCGGTGGACAGGGGGGGGTCGGGGAGCTGTTTTTT
TRBJ2-1 TRBV7-7 TRBD2 NA CASSVGLADSSYNEQFF TGTGCTAGCAGCGTGGGACTAGCGGATAGCTCCTACAATGAGCAGTTCTTC
TRBJ2-1 TRBV28 TRBD2 NA CASSSFGGANEQFF TGTGCCAGCAGTTCCTTCGGGGGGGCCAATGAGCAGTTCTTC
TRBJ1-2 TRBV5-8 NA NA CASSPLGRAEGYTF TGTGCCAGCAGCCCCCTGGGGAGGGCCGAAGGCTACACCTTC
TRBJ2-1 TRBV4-1 NA NA CASSQDISGVYNEQFF TGCGCCAGCAGCCAAGATATTAGCGGAGTCTACAATGAGCAGTTCTTC
TRBJ2-5 TRBV7-2 NA NA CASSPQAGSQETQYF TGTGCCAGCAGCCCCCAGGCAGGATCCCAAGAGACCCAGTACTTC
TRBJ2-7 TRBV19 TRBD1 NA CASSISRDRVEQYF TGTGCCAGTAGTATAAGTCGGGACAGGGTTGAGCAGTACTTC
TRBJ2-2 TRBV4-2 NA NA CASRKGPPGSTGELFF TGTGCCAGCAGGAAGGGGCCCCCCGGGAGCACCGGGGAGCTGTTTTTT
TRBJ1-5 TRBV19 NA NA CASTLGSYGPQHF TGTGCCAGTACCCTCGGTTCTTACGGGCCCCAGCATTTT
TRBJ2-7 TRBV28 NA NA CASSPFNGSGYEQYF TGTGCCAGCAGTCCGTTTAACGGGAGTGGTTACGAGCAGTACTTC
TRBJ2-3 TRBV18 TRBD1 NA CASSHGQGPSTDTQYF TGTGCCAGCTCACACGGACAGGGACCTAGCACAGATACGCAGTATTTT
TRBJ2-2 TRBV4-2 NA NA CASSQKTGNTGELFF TGTGCCAGCAGCCAAAAGACGGGGAACACCGGGGAGCTGTTTTTT
TRBJ2-3 TRBV5-1 TRBD2 NA CASSQTSGGAYTQYF TGCGCCAGCAGCCAGACTAGCGGGGGGGCCTATACGCAGTATTTT
TRBJ2-1 TRBV5-1 TRBD2 NA CASSWGGGSSHNEQFF TGCGCCAGCAGCTGGGGCGGCGGGAGCTCCCACAATGAGCAGTTCTTC
TRBJ1-6 TRBV9 TRBD1 NA CASSVAPGQGNSPLHF TGTGCCAGCAGCGTAGCTCCGGGACAGGGGAATTCACCCCTCCACTTT
TRBJ2-1 TRBV20-1 TRBD2 NA CSASWLAGYNEQFF TGCAGTGCTAGTTGGCTAGCGGGGTACAATGAGCAGTTCTTC
TRBJ1-2 TRBV29-1 TRBD1 NA CSVEAGGDYGYTF TGCAGCGTTGAGGCAGGGGGAGACTATGGCTACACCTTC
TRBJ1-1 TRBV6-5 TRBD1 NA CASTPEGGYEAFF TGTGCCAGCACCCCCGAAGGGGGCTATGAAGCTTTCTTT
TRBJ2-7 TRBV5-1 TRBD2 NA CASSYPREGYEQYF TGCGCCAGCAGCTACCCGCGGGAGGGATACGAGCAGTACTTC
TRBJ1-2 TRBV14 TRBD1 NA CASRQGMGYGYTF TGTGCCAGCAGACAGGGGATGGGATATGGCTACACCTTC
TRBJ1-5 TRBV19 TRBD1 NA CASSNTGGSNQPQHF TGTGCCAGTAGTAACACAGGGGGTAGCAATCAGCCCCAGCATTTT
TRBJ2-2 TRBV23-1 TRBD1 NA CASSRDRGKGGELFF TGCGCCAGCAGTCGAGACAGGGGGAAAGGCGGGGAGCTGTTTTTT
TRBJ2-3 TRBV10-3 NA NA CAISQQGSGSDTQYF TGTGCCATCAGCCAACAGGGATCCGGGTCAGATACGCAGTATTTT
TRBJ1-2 TRBV6-1 TRBD1 NA CASSEGSGQGSVYGYTF TGTGCCAGCAGTGAAGGTTCGGGACAGGGAAGTGTCTATGGCTACACCTTC
TRBJ1-3 TRBV3-1/TRBV3-2 NA once CASRYFNGSSGNTIYF TGTGCCAGCAGGTACTTTAATGGGAGCTCTGGAAACACCATATATTTT
TRBJ2-7 TRBV5-1 TRBD2 NA CASSLRVSGGVYEQYF TGCGCCAGCAGCTTGCGCGTTAGCGGGGGAGTATACGAGCAGTACTTC
TRBJ2-3 TRBV11-3 NA NA CASSPNAGDTQYF TGTGCCAGCAGCCCAAACGCCGGAGATACGCAGTATTTT
TRBJ1-5 TRBV5-6 NA few CASSLGTDQPQHF TGTGCCAGCAGCTTGGGGACAGATCAGCCCCAGCATTTT
TRBJ1-4 TRBV18 NA NA CASSPLENEKLFF TGTGCCAGCTCACCATTGGAGAATGAAAAACTGTTTTTT
TRBJ2-7 TRBV13 TRBD2 NA CASSLPSGGAEQYF TGTGCCAGCAGCCTCCCTAGCGGGGGGGCCGAGCAGTACTTC
TRBJ1-2 TRBV19 NA few CASSTSLRLNYGYTF TGTGCCAGTAGTACCTCGTTGAGGCTTAACTATGGCTACACCTTC
TRBJ1-1 TRBV11-2 NA NA CASSRNGAVAEAFF TGTGCCAGCAGCCGAAATGGGGCAGTCGCTGAAGCTTTCTTT
TRBJ1-1 TRBV10-3 NA NA CAISEFAGSPEAFF TGTGCCATCAGTGAGTTCGCAGGGTCCCCTGAAGCTTTCTTT
TRBJ2-3 TRBV5-4 NA NA CASSLVLRDTQYF TGTGCCAGCAGCTTGGTACTACGGGATACGCAGTATTTT
TRBJ2-2 TRBV5-6 TRBD2 once CASSSLGGRENTGELFF TGTGCCAGCAGCTCCCTGGGCGGGAGGGAGAACACCGGGGAGCTGTTTTTT
TRBJ2-2 TRBV6-4 NA NA CASSLQENTGELFF TGTGCCAGCAGTTTACAGGAGAACACCGGGGAGCTGTTTTTT
TRBJ2-3 TRBV13 TRBD2 NA CASSGQGTSGSTDTQYF TGTGCCAGCAGCGGTCAAGGGACTAGCGGTAGCACAGATACGCAGTATTTT
TRBJ2-3 TRBV14 TRBD2 NA CASSQLGLAADTQYF TGTGCCAGCAGCCAATTGGGACTAGCAGCAGATACGCAGTATTTT
TRBJ1-2 TRBV6-5 NA NA CASRPTMDGYTF TGTGCCAGCAGACCCACTATGGATGGCTACACCTTC
TRBJ2-7 TRBV2 TRBD1 few CASSTGVGSYEQYF TGTGCCAGCAGTACAGGGGTTGGGTCCTACGAGCAGTACTTC
TRBJ2-1 TRBV24-1 NA NA CATLLAGPGGNEQFF TGTGCCACCCTCTTGGCGGGACCGGGTGGGAATGAGCAGTTCTTC
TRBJ1-6 TRBV5-6 NA NA CASSFQINSPLHF TGTGCCAGCAGCTTCCAGATTAATTCACCCCTCCACTTT
TRBJ2-2 TRBV9 TRBD1 NA CASSTLQGPTGELFF TGTGCCAGCAGCACTTTACAGGGGCCCACCGGGGAGCTGTTTTTT
TRBJ2-2 TRBV10-1 TRBD1 few CASSDRAGGELFF TGCGCCAGCAGCGACAGGGCTGGCGGGGAGCTGTTTTTT
TRBJ1-6 TRBV19 NA few CASSISGAALRSPLHF TGTGCCAGTAGTATTTCTGGGGCTGCATTGCGGTCACCCCTCCACTTT
TRBJ1-5 TRBV6-5 TRBD1 NA CASKTGGGGNQPQHF TGTGCCAGCAAAACAGGGGGAGGTGGCAATCAGCCCCAGCATTTT
TRBJ1-5 TRBV28 NA NA CASSLGAQPQHF TGTGCCAGCAGTTTGGGAGCTCAGCCCCAGCATTTT